This T cell receptor (beta chain) was profiled in a study of blood T cell repertoires in COVID-19. Study overall: The United States, Italy and Spain were the sources of the acute and convalescent COVID-19 samples.

Germline V CDR1 and CDR2: MDHEN, SYDVKM. The CDR3 covers 14 residues. V was clipped by 3 bases and J by 2 bases, with 10 bases between them. The assay was immunoSEQ multiplex PCR, and TCRdb's table has in-frame clones only and misses some. The profile covers some 200,000 clones, with about 82% appearing a single time and approximately 0.99% taken by the ten largest. The sequence derives from a man in his sixties with COVID-19, enrolled during active disease. Input material: peripheral blood. The rearrangement links TRBV28 to TRBJ2-5; D is possibly TRBD1 (6 bases). Here the CDR3 DNA reads TGTGCCAGCAGTTTGATTGGACAGCAAGAGACCCAGTACTTC. Encoded protein: CASSLIGQQETQYF.